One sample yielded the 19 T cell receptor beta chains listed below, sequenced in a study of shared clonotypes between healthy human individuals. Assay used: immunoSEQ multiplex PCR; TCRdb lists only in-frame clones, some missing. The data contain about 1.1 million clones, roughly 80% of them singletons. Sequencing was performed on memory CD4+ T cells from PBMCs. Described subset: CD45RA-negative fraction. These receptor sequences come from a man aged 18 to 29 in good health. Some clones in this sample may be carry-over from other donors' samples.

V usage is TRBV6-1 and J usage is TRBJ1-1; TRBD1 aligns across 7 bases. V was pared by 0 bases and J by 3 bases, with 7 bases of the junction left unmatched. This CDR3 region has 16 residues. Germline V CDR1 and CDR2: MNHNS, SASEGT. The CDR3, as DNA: TGTGCCAGCAGTGAAGCCGGAGGGGGCGCGGACACTGAAGCTTTCTTT. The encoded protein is CASSEAGGGADTEAFF.

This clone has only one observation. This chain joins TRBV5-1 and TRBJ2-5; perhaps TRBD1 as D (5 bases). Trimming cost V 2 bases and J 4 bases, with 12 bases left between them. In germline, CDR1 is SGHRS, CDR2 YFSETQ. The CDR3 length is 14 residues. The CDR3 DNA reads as TGCGCCAGCAGCTTCAGGGAAAGGGCAGAGACCCAGTACTTC. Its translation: CASSFRERAETQYF. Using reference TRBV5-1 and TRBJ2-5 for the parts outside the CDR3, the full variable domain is KAGVTQTPRYLIKTRGQQVTLSCSPISGHRSVSWYQQTPGQGLQFLFEYFSETQRNKGNFPGRFSGRQFSNSRSEMNVSTLELGDSALYLCASSFRERAETQYFGPGTRLLVL.

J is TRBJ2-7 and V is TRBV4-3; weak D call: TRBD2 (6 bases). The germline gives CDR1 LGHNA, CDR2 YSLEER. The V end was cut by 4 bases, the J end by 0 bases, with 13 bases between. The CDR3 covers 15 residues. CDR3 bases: TGCGCCAGCAGCCGAGATAGCGGAACCTCCTACGAGCAGTACTTC. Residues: CASSRDSGTSYEQYF.

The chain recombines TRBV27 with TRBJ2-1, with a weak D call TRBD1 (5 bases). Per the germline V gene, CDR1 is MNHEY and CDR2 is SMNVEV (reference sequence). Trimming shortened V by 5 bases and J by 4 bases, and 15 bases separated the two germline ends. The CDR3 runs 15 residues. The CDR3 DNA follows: TGTGCCAGCAGTCTAACCTTTAAGGGGTACAATGAGCAGTTCTTC. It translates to CASSLTFKGYNEQFF.

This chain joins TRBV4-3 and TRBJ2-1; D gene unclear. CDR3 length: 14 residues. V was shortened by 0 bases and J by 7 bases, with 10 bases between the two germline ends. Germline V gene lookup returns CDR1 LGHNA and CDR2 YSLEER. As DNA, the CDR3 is TGCGCCAGCAGCCAAGATCTCGGGCGGAATGAGCAGTTCTTC. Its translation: CASSQDLGRNEQFF.

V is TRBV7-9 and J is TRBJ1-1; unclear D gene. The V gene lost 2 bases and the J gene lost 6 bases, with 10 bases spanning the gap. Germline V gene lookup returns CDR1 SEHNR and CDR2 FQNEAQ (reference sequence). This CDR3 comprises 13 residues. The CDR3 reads CASSLISIAEAFF. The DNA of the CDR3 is TGTGCCAGCAGCTTAATTAGTATCGCTGAAGCTTTCTTT.

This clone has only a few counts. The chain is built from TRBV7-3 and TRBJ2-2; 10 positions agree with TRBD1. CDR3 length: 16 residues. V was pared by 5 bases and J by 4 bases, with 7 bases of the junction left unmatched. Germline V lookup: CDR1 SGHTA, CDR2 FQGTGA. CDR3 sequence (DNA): TGTGCCAGCAGCCCCCGGGACAGGGGCGGCACCGGGGAGCTGTTTTTT. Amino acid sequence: CASSPRDRGGTGELFF. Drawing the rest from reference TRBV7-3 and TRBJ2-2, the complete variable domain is GAGVSQTPSNKVTEKGKYVELRCDPISGHTALYWYRQSLGQGPEFLIYFQGTGAADDSGLPNDRFFAVRPEGSVSTLKIQRTERGDSAVYLCASSPRDRGGTGELFFGEGSRLTVL.

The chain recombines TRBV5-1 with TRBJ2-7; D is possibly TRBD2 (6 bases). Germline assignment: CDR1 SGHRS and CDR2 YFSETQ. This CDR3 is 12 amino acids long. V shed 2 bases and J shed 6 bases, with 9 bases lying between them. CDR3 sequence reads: CASSFVGGEQYF. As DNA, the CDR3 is TGCGCCAGCAGCTTTGTCGGGGGCGAGCAGTACTTC.

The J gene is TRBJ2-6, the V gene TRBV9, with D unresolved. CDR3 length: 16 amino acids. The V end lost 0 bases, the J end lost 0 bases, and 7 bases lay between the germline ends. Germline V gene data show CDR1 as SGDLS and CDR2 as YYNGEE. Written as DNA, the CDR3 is TGTGCCAGCAGCGTAGATGGCGGCTCTGGGGCCAACGTCCTGACTTTC. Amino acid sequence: CASSVDGGSGANVLTF.

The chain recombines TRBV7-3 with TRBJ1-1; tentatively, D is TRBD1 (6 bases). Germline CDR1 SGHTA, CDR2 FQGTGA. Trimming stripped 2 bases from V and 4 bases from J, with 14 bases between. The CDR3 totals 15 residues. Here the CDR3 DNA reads TGTGCCAGCAGCTTACAGGGGATGGGGAGCACTGAAGCTTTCTTT. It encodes CASSLQGMGSTEAFF.

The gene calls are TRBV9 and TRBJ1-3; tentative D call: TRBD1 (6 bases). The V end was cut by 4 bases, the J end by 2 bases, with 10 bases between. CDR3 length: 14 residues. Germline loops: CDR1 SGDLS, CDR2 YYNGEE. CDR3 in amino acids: CASSNAGAGNTIYF. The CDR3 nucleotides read TGTGCCAGCAGCAACGCAGGGGCTGGAAACACCATATATTTT.

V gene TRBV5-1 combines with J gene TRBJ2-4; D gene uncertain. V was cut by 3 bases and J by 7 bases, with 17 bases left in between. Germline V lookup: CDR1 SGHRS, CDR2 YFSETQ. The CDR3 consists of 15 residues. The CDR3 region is CASSSSGLQANIQYF. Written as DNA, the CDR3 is TGCGCCAGCAGCTCTTCGGGCCTCCAGGCGAACATTCAGTACTTC. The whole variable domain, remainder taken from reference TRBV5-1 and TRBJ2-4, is KAGVTQTPRYLIKTRGQQVTLSCSPISGHRSVSWYQQTPGQGLQFLFEYFSETQRNKGNFPGRFSGRQFSNSRSEMNVSTLELGDSALYLCASSSSGLQANIQYFGAGTRLSVL.

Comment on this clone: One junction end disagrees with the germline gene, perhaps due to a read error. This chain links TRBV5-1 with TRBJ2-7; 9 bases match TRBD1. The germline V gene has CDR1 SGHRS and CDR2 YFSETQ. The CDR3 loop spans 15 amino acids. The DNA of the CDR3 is TGCGCCAGCAGTTTGGGGACAGGGATGCCGCTGTTGCAGTACTTC. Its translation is CASSLGTGMPLLQYF.

The DNA for the CDR3 is TGTGCCAGCAGCTTAGATCCGGCGTGGGCGCAGTATTTT. Amino acid sequence: CASSLDPAWAQYF. J is TRBJ2-3 and V is TRBV11-2; D remains unclear. The V gene lost 0 bases and the J gene lost 10 bases, with 11 bases spanning the gap. CDR3 length equals 13 residues. The germline V gene has CDR1 SGHAT and CDR2 FQNNGV.

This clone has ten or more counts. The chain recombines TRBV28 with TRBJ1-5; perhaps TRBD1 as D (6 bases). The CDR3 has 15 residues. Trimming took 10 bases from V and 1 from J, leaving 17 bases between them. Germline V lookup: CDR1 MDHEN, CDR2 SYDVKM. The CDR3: CATREQGPSNQPQHF. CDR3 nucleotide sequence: TGTGCCACCAGAGAACAGGGACCGAGCAATCAGCCCCAGCATTTT.

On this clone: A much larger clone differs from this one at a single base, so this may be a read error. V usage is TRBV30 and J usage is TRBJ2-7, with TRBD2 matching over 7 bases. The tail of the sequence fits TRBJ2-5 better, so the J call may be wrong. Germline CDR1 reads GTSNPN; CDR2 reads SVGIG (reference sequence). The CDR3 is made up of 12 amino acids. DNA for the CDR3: TGTGCCTGGAGCCCCGGGGGGGAGACCCAGTACTTC. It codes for CAWSPGGETQYF.

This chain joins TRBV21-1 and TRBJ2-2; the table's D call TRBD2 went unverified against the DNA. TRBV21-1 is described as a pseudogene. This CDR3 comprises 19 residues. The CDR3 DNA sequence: TGTGCCAGCAGCAAAGCTGGAGAGGGACTAGCGGGGAACACCGGGGAGCTGTTTTTT. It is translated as CASSKAGEGLAGNTGELFF.

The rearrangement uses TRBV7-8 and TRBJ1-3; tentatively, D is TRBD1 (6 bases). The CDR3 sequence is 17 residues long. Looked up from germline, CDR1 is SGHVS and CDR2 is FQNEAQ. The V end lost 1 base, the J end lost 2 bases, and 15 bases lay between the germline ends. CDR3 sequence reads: CASSLGVTGLPGNTIYF. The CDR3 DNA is TGTGCCAGCAGCTTAGGGGTGACAGGCCTCCCTGGAAACACCATATATTTT.

The CDR3 protein is CASSLAPSTSGGTYNEQFF. In DNA, the CDR3 is TGCGCCAGCAGCTTGGCCCCGAGCACTAGCGGAGGGACCTACAATGAGCAGTTCTTC. This chain uses TRBV5-1 with TRBJ2-1, with 8 bases that match TRBD2. After removal of 0 bases from V and 2 bases from J, the junction contained 13 bases not matched to a gene. The CDR3 totals 19 residues. Germline values: CDR1 SGHRS, CDR2 YFSETQ.